This T cell receptor beta chain was obtained from a study of blood T cell repertoires in COVID-19. At the level of the study: Samples of COVID-19 (acute and convalescent) were obtained from the United States, Italy and Spain.

Participants were aged about 18 to 100 years from roughly 25 US areas. Participants had their cohort set by participant-reported clinical history. The protocol was immunoSEQ multiplex PCR, while the TCRdb copy is restricted to in-frame clones and leaves out a portion. The table shows 100,000 to 150,000 clones, with 70% to 90% occurring only once. There are 14 residues in the CDR3. V was trimmed by 6 bases and J by 0 bases, leaving 10 bases between them. The germline gives CDR1 MNHEY, CDR2 SVGEGT. Sample: PBMCs or T cells enriched from blood (not recorded which). This chain uses TRBV6-2 or TRBV6-3 with TRBJ2-3; maybe TRBD1 (6 bases). The clonotype comes from a woman in her forties or fifties who had recovered from COVID-19. CDR3 sequence reads: CASRYGQSTDTQYF. The CDR3 bases are TGTGCCAGCAGATACGGACAGAGCACAGATACGCAGTATTTT.